The 13 T cell receptor beta chains in this list originate from one sample, sequenced in a study of cytomegalovirus exposure and HLA in healthy donors. Use of 60 Vbeta and 13 Jbeta primers characterized the PCR. Clones were sequenced by immunoSEQ multiplex PCR, and TCRdb holds only the in-frame ones, with some missing. This sample's table has approximately 130,000 clones. Sequenced: PBMCs. Receptors were obtained from a woman aged 55-70 years in good health and CMV-seronegative.

The V call is TRBV30, the J call TRBJ2-5; 7 bases are shared with TRBD2. Germline CDR1 GTSNPN, CDR2 SVGIG (reference sequence). This CDR3 is 13 amino acids long. J was trimmed by 9 bases and V by 3 bases; bases with no gene match: 10. The CDR3 nucleotides read TGTGCCTGGAGCCCCGAGGGAGGGACGGCCCAGTACTTC. Protein sequence: CAWSPEGGTAQYF. Drawing the rest from reference TRBV30 and TRBJ2-5, the complete variable domain is SQTIHQWPATLVQPVGSPLSLECTVEGTSNPNLYWYRQAAGRGLQLLFYSVGIGQISSEVPQNLSASRPQDRQFILSSKKLLLSDSGFYLCAWSPEGGTAQYFGPGTRLLVL.

The chain carries TRBV6-5 and TRBJ2-5; D is unresolved. The J call may be incorrect, as the DNA end agrees better with TRBJ2-7. CDR1 is MNHEY and CDR2 is SVGAGI in the germline V gene. The CDR3 has 13 amino acids. The CDR3 region is CASSHLINYEQYF. As DNA, the CDR3 is TGTGCCAGCAGTCACCTCATCAACTACGAGCAGTACTTC.

The chain employs TRBV11-3 and TRBJ2-3, with a weak D call TRBD1 (6 bases). Trimming removed 5 bases from V and 3 bases from J, with 18 bases in between. This CDR3 is built from 16 residues. Germline V gene lookup returns CDR1 SGHNT and CDR2 YENEEA. CDR3 region: CASSPRRTGTTDTQYF. CDR3 bases: TGTGCCAGCAGCCCGCGAAGAACCGGGACAACAGATACGCAGTATTTT. The whole variable domain, remainder taken from reference TRBV11-3 and TRBJ2-3, is EAGVVQSPRYKIIEKKQPVAFWCNPISGHNTLYWYLQNLGQGPELLIRYENEEAVDDSQLPKDRFSAERLKGVDSTLKIQPAELGDSAVYLCASSPRRTGTTDTQYFGPGTRLTVL.

The CDR3 nucleotides are TGCGCCAGCAGCCAGGACGGCAGGGGCCGATACAATGAGCAGTTCTTC. Translating gives CASSQDGRGRYNEQFF. This rearrangement joins TRBV5-1 to TRBJ2-1; perhaps TRBD1 as D (6 bases). Looked up from germline, CDR1 is SGHRS and CDR2 is YFSETQ. This CDR3 region has 16 residues. Between the trimmed V and J ends, which lost 4 bases and 4 bases, there was a span of 18 bases.

The chain employs TRBV6-5 and TRBJ1-2, with D possibly TRBD1 on 5 matching bases. Germline loops: CDR1 MNHEY, CDR2 SVGAGI. Trimming pared 0 bases from V and 14 bases from J, leaving 10 bases between. There are 11 residues in the CDR3. The CDR3 nucleotides read TGTGCCAGCAGTTACTCAGGGGCGTGGACCTTC. It is translated as CASSYSGAWTF.

V gene TRBV7-9 combines with J gene TRBJ1-3; D is possibly TRBD1 (6 bases). This CDR3 region has 14 residues. Trimming shortened V by 4 bases and J by 3 bases, and 10 bases separated the two germline ends. Germline V CDR1 and CDR2: SEHNR, FQNEAQ (reference sequence). The CDR3 region is CASSSQGFGNTIYF. The CDR3, as DNA: TGTGCCAGCAGCTCACAGGGTTTTGGAAACACCATATATTTT.

This chain connects TRBV4-1 to TRBJ2-2; D unresolved. V shed 0 bases and J shed 4 bases, with 18 bases lying between them. CDR1 is MGHRA, CDR2 YSYEKL, per germline. The CDR3 is 18 amino acids. As DNA, the CDR3 is TGCGCCAGCAGCCAAGAGCAGGCCCACTTGGTCGGCACCGGGGAGCTGTTTTTT. Translation: CASSQEQAHLVGTGELFF.

The V gene is TRBV27, the J gene TRBJ1-1; D ambiguous. Trimming took off 1 base at V and 2 bases at J, with 5 bases between the two ends. The length of the CDR3 is 13 residues. Germline lookup yields CDR1 MNHEY and CDR2 SMNVEV (reference sequence). DNA for the CDR3: TGTGCCAGCAGTTTATGGCAAAACACTGAAGCTTTCTTT. It is translated as CASSLWQNTEAFF.

The V and J genes are TRBV5-1 and TRBJ2-3; D possibly corresponds to TRBD1 (6 bases). The CDR3 length is 14 residues. The V gene lost 4 bases and the J gene lost 2 bases, with 11 bases spanning the gap. Germline CDR1 reads SGHRS; CDR2 reads YFSETQ. CDR3 sequence (DNA): TGCGCCAGCAGCCCAGGGGTTAACACAGATACGCAGTATTTT. Translated: CASSPGVNTDTQYF.

This chain joins TRBV11-1 and TRBJ2-1; tentatively, D is TRBD1 (6 bases). Trimming took off 4 bases at V and 4 bases at J, with 17 bases between the two ends. Germline CDR1 SGHAT, CDR2 FQDESV (reference sequence). The length of the CDR3 is 16 residues. The CDR3 reads CASSSEKAQGYNEQFF. The CDR3 bases are TGTGCCAGCAGCTCAGAGAAAGCACAGGGATACAATGAGCAGTTCTTC.

The chain links TRBV14 to TRBJ1-5, with D perhaps TRBD1 (6 bases). The V end was cut by 3 bases, the J end by 4 bases, with 7 bases between. This CDR3 has 13 amino acids. The V gene's germline CDR1 is SGHDN and CDR2 FVKESK. In nucleotides, the CDR3 is TGTGCCAGCAGCCAGACAGGAAATCAGCCCCAGCATTTT. Its translation is CASSQTGNQPQHF.

The chain employs TRBV27 and TRBJ1-6; maybe TRBD1 (6 bases). In germline, CDR1 is MNHEY, CDR2 SMNVEV (reference sequence). There are 14 residues in the CDR3. The V end lost 2 bases, the J end lost 12 bases, and 14 bases lay between the germline ends. The CDR3 here is CASSLGGVVEPLHF. The CDR3 region has the DNA TGTGCCAGCAGTTTAGGGGGCGTAGTGGAACCCCTCCACTTT.

CDR3 protein: CASSAGGGGQPQHF. The CDR3 DNA reads as TGTGCCAGCAGTGCAGGGGGCGGGGGACAGCCCCAGCATTTT. The rearrangement joins TRBV7-3 to TRBJ1-5; 8 nucleotides align to TRBD1. The germline CDR1 and CDR2 sequences are SGHTA and FQGTGA. V gave up 6 bases and J gave up 7 bases; unmatched junction bases: 8. This CDR3 spans 14 amino acids.